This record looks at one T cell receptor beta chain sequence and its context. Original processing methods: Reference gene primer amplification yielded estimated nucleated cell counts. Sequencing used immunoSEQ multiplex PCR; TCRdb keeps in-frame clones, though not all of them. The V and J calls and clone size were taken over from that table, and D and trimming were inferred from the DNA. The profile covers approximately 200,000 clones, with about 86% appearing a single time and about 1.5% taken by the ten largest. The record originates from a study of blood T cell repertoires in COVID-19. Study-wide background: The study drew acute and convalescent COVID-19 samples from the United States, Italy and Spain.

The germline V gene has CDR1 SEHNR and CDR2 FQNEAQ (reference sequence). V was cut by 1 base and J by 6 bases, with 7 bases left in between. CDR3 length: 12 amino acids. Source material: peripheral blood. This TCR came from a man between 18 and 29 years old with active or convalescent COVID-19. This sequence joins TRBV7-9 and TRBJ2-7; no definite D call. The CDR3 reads CASSLGPSEQYF. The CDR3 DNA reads TGTGCCAGCAGCTTAGGTCCCAGCGAGCAGTACTTC. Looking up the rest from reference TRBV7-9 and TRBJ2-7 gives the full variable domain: DTGVSQNPRHKITKRGQNVTFRCDPISEHNRLYWYRQTLGQGPEFLTYFQNEAQLEKSRLLSDRFSAERPKGSFSTLEIQRTEQGDSAMYLCASSLGPSEQYFGPGTRLTVT.